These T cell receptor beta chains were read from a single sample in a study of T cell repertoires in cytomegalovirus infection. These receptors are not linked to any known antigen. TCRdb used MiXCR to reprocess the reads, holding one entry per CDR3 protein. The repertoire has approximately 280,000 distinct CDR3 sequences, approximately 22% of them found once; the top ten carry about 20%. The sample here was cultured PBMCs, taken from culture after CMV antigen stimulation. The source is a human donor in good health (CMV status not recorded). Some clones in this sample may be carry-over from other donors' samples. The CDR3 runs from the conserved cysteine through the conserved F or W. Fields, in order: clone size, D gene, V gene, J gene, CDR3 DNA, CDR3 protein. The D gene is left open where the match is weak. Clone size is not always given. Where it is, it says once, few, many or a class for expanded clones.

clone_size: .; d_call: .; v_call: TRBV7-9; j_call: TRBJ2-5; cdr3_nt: TGTGCCAGCAGCCGAACAGATGCCCAGTACTTC; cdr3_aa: CASSRTDAQYF
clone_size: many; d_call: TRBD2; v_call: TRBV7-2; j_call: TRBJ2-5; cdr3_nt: TGTGCCAGCAGCTTGAGGCGGGAGGGCTGGGAGACCCAGTACTTC; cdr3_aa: CASSLRREGWETQYF
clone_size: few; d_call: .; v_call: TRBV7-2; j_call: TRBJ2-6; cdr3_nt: TGTGCCAGCAGCTTAGCTTTCTCTGGGGCCAACGTCCTGACTTTC; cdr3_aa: CASSLAFSGANVLTF
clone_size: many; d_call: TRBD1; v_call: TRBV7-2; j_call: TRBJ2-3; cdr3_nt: TGTGCCAGCAGCTTACGATCCCGGGACAGGGGAGTTTTAGGTCCAGATACGCAGTATTTT; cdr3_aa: CASSLRSRDRGVLGPDTQYF
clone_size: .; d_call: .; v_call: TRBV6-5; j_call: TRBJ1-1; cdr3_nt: TGTGCCAGCAGTCCTTTTGCCGGGGCCACTGAAGCTTTCTTT; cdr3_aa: CASSPFAGATEAFF
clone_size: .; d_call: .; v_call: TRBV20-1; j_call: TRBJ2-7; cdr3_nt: TGCAGTGCTAGAGATCAGCGCTCGGCTAGCGCAACCTACGAGCAGTACTTC; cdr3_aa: CSARDQRSASATYEQYF
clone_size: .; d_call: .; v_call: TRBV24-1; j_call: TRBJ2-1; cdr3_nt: TGTGCCACCAGTGATAGGCAGGGAAGCATTAATGAGCAGTTCTTC; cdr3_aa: CATSDRQGSINEQFF
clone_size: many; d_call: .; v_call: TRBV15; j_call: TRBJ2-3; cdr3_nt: TGTGCCACCAGCCCGGAGGCAGATACGCAGTATTTT; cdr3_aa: CATSPEADTQYF
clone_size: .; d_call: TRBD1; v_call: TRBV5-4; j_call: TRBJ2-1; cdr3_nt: TGTGCCAGCAGAACAGGGGGCGAGCAGTTCTTC; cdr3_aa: CASRTGGEQFF
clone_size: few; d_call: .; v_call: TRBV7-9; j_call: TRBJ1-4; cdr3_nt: TGTGCCAGCAGCTTAGCAGGGGCAGCTGAAAAACTGTTTTTT; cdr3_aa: CASSLAGAAEKLFF
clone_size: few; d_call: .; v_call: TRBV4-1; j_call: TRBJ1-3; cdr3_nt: TGCGCCAGCAGCCAGAAGGGACTCGCCGGCTCTGGAAACACCATATATTTT; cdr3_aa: CASSQKGLAGSGNTIYF
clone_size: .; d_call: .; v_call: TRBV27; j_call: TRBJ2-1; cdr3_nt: TGTGCCAGCAGTCTGACAGGGTGGGGGGTCCACAATGAGCAGTTCTTC; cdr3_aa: CASSLTGWGVHNEQFF
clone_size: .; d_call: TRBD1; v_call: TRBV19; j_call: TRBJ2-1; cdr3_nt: TGTGCCAGTAGTATAGTGAGGGACAGGGGGCCTATGGTATGGGAGCAGTTCTTC; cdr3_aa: CASSIVRDRGPMVWEQFF
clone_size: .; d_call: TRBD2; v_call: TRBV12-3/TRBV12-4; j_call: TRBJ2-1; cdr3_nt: TGTGCCAGCAATTTTAGCGGGGACAATGAGCAGTTCTTC; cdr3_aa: CASNFSGDNEQFF
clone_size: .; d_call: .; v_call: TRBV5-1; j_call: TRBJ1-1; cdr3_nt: TGCGCCAGCGTCGCCGGGAGTAATGTAGGGACTGAAGCTTTCTTT; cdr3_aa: CASVAGSNVGTEAFF
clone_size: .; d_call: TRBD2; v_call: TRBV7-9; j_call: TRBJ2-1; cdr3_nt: TGTGCCAGCAGCCCAGCGGGGTACTACAATGAGCAGTTCTTC; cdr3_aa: CASSPAGYYNEQFF
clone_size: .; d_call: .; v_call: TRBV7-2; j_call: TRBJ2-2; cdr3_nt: TGTGCCAGCAGCTCCGGGTGGTCCGGGGAGCTGTTTTTT; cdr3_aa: CASSSGWSGELFF
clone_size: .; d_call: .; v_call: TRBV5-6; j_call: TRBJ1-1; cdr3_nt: TGTGCCAGCAGCTTGTTAGGGGGGCTAAGAGAAGCTTTCTTT; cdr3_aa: CASSLLGGLREAFF
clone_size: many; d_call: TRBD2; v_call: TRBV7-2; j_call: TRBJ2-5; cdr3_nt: TGTGCCAGCAGCTTACGGACTAGCGGGAGTATGGAGACCCAGTACTTC; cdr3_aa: CASSLRTSGSMETQYF
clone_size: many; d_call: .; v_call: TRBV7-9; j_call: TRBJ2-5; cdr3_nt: TGTGCCAGCAGCCTCGCAGGCTTCCAAGAGACCCAGTACTTC; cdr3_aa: CASSLAGFQETQYF
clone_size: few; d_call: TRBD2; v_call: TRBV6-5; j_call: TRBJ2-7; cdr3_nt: TGTGCCAGCAGTTACTCTGCGGGAGGGCCCTACGAGCAGTACTTC; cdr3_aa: CASSYSAGGPYEQYF
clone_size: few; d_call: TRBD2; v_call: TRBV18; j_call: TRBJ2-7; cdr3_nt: TGTGCCAGCTCACCAGAGCTTCTAGCGGACGAGCAGTACTTC; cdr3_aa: CASSPELLADEQYF
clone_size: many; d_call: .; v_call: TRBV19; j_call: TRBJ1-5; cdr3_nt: TGTGCCAGTAGTTTATACGACATTGATCAGCCCCAGCATTTT; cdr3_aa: CASSLYDIDQPQHF
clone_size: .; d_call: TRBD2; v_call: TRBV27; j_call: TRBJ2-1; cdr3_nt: TGTGCCAGCAGTTTATTCCTCCAGCCGGGACTAGCGGTTTACAATGAGCAGTTCTTC; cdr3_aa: CASSLFLQPGLAVYNEQFF
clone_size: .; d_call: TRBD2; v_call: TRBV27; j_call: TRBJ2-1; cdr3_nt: TGTGCCAGCAGTCCAGGACTAGCGGGAGTAATGGGCAATGAGCAGTTCTTC; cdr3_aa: CASSPGLAGVMGNEQFF
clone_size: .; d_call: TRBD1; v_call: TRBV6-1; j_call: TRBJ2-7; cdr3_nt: TGTGCCAGCTGGGGACAGGGACCCTACGAGCAGTACTTC; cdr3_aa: CASWGQGPYEQYF
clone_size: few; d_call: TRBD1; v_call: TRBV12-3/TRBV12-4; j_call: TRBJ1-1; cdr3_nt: TGTGCCAGCAATCGACAGGGGATGAACACTGAAGCTTTCTTT; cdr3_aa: CASNRQGMNTEAFF
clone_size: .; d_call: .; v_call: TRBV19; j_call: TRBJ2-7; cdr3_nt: TGTGCCAGTAGTGGGGTCCTCTCCTACGAGCAGTACTTC; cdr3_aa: CASSGVLSYEQYF
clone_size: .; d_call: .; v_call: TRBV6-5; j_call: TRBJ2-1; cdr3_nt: TGTGCCAGCAGTTACTCGTTCCGAGGCGATGAGCAGTTCTTC; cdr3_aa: CASSYSFRGDEQFF